The T cell receptor (beta chain) under discussion was sequenced for a study of cytotoxic CD8 clonotypes in ibrutinib-treated CLL. Study at large: The cohort had ten to eleven relapsed/refractory and around 14 treatment-naive patients, 17 IGHV unmutated.

Between the trimmed V and J ends, which lost 5 bases and 3 bases, there was a span of 14 bases. The CDR3 consists of 14 residues. Germline CDR1 reads MDHEN; CDR2 reads SYDVKM. The table came from immunoSEQ multiplex PCR; TCRdb's copy has only in-frame clones and leaves some out. Here the sample spans 200,000 to 250,000 clones, roughly 70% being singletons. Sequencing used PBMCs, obtained after 24 months of ibrutinib treatment. The V and J genes are TRBV28 and TRBJ2-7, with D perhaps TRBD1 (6 bases). The TCR was taken from a human donor with chronic lymphocytic leukemia. DNA of the CDR3: TGTGCCAGCAGTCTTCTCGGGACAAACTACGAGCAGTACTTC. The encoded protein is CASSLLGTNYEQYF.